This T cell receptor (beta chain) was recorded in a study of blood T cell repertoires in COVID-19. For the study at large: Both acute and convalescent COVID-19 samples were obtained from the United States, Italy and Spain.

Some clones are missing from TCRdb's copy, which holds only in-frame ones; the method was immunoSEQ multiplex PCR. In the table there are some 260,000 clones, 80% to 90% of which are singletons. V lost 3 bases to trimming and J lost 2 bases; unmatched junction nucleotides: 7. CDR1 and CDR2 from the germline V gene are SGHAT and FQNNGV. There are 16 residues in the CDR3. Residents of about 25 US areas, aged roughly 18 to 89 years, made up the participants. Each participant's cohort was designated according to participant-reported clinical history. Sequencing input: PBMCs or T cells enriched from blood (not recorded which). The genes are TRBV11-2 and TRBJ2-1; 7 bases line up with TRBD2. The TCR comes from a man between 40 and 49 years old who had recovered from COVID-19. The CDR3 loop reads CASSLRAGEAYNEQFF. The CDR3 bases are TGTGCCAGCAGCTTGCGGGCGGGAGAAGCCTACAATGAGCAGTTCTTC.